These T cell receptor beta chains were read from a single sample in a study of blood T cell repertoires in COVID-19. Profiled with immunoSEQ multiplex PCR; TCRdb holds only in-frame clones, not every one. The sample carries about 220,000 clones, roughly 88% recorded once. The sequencing sample was made of PBMCs or T cells enriched from blood (not recorded which). The receptors shown here come from a woman aged 45 to 65 with acute COVID-19. Both conserved end residues are part of each CDR3. The D gene is left open where the match is weak. Only part of the rows carry a size: once, few, many, or a class if the clone is expanded.

d_call | j_call | clone_size | v_call | cdr3_nt | cdr3_aa
TRBD1 | TRBJ1-1 | . | TRBV2 | TGTGCCAGCACCTCGGGACAGGGGAACACTGAAGCTTTCTTT | CASTSGQGNTEAFF
. | TRBJ2-1 | . | TRBV27 | TGTGCCAGCAGTTTATCGAATGCTAGGGGACTGAGCTCCTACAATGAGCAGTTCTTC | CASSLSNARGLSSYNEQFF
. | TRBJ1-5 | . | TRBV15 | TGTGCCACCAGCAGAGAACAGGGATCTTATCAGCCCCAGCATTTT | CATSREQGSYQPQHF
. | TRBJ1-6 | . | TRBV27 | TGTGCCAGCAGTTTGGTTCAGTTCTCACCCCTCCACTTT | CASSLVQFSPLHF
. | TRBJ1-4 | . | TRBV18 | TGTGCCAGCTCACCAACCCTGGGCCTGCGGGGCACAACTAATGAAAAACTGTTTTTT | CASSPTLGLRGTTNEKLFF
TRBD1 | TRBJ2-7 | . | TRBV27 | TGTGCCAGCAAAAGACAGGGACCTTCCTACGAGCAGTACTTC | CASKRQGPSYEQYF
TRBD1 | TRBJ2-7 | . | TRBV3-1/TRBV3-2 | TGTGCCAGCAGCCTAGGGACAGGGGGCTACGAGCAGTACTTC | CASSLGTGGYEQYF
. | TRBJ1-1 | . | TRBV27 | TGTGCCAGCAGTCCCCTGGGGGGACGGCGGAACACTGAAGCTTTCTTT | CASSPLGGRRNTEAFF
. | TRBJ2-7 | once | TRBV13 | TGTGCCAGCAGCTTCAACAGGATGGTGGAGCAGTACTTC | CASSFNRMVEQYF
TRBD2 | TRBJ2-7 | . | TRBV5-1 | TGCGCCAGCAGCTGGAGTAGCGGGAGGCTGTACGAGCAGTACTTC | CASSWSSGRLYEQYF
TRBD2 | TRBJ2-3 | once | TRBV19 | TGTGCCAGTAGTATGGGGCCTAGCGGGAGCACCACAGATACGCAGTATTTT | CASSMGPSGSTTDTQYF
TRBD2 | TRBJ2-1 | . | TRBV24-1 | TGTGCCACCAGTGATTTGAGGACTAGCGGGATTAGCTCCTACAATGAGCAGTTCTTC | CATSDLRTSGISSYNEQFF
TRBD2 | TRBJ2-7 | few | TRBV7-2 | TGTGCCAGCAGTCCTAGCGGGAGAGCGAGCTCCTACGAGCAGTACTTC | CASSPSGRASSYEQYF
. | TRBJ2-6 | . | TRBV5-4 | TGTGCCAGCAGCCATCCTGTCGGGCAGGGTGGATCCTCTGGGGCCAACGTCCTGACTTTC | CASSHPVGQGGSSGANVLTF